This entry features one T cell receptor beta chain sequence. The antigen it binds to is not known. Per-nucleotide qualities are absent, and no much larger clonotype sits a single base away. This sample's time point label indicates: baseline before first vaccination. Vaccinee samples were obtained from the UK trials COV001 and COV002, which included a single-blind randomized controlled phase 2/3 trial of AZD1222 (ChAdOx1 nCoV-19) in healthy adults. Trial participant PBMC samples were collected at day 0 and day 28 after the second dose for TCRbeta chain sequencing. V is cut by 0 bases and J by 0 bases, and the space between the germline ends is 9 bases. Looking up the germline V gene yields CDR1 SGHTA and CDR2 FQGNSA. The CDR3 holds 16 amino acids from the cysteine to the phenylalanine. The entry retains the CDR3 DNA only, 48 bases that are in frame from base 1. The CDR3 regions of human TCRbeta chains were analyzed by immunosequencing. Regarding the original processing steps: TCRs in the repertoires were matched against a reference library of SARS-CoV-2-specific TCRs that had been generated with the MIRA antigen-specificity platform. Breadth meant the fraction of unique TCRs that were SARS-CoV-2-associated, whereas depth meant the fraction of total T cells that were SARS-CoV-2-associated. Each spike-specific TCR was assigned to its reactive spike region and to a CD4 or CD8 class using the MIRA data. Log10-transformed breadth and depth values were compared by one-way ANOVA with Sidak's multiple comparisons tests. In TCRdb, the immuneACCESS table is reduced to in-frame sequences with V and J assigned. These tables do not hold every clone; where another copy was compared, an unresolved V gene accounts for under half, and the others remain unexplained. From that table come the V and J calls and clone size; the DNA was used to work out D and trimming. The sample table lists roughly 150,000 clones, 90% of them with a count of one. Clones ranked in the top ten supply 1.5% to 2% of the sample.

This entry belongs to a study of T cell responses to AZD1222 COVID-19 vaccine (dated by TCRdb to about 2021). A note on the overall study: AZD1222 recipients whose second dose came at about 4 weeks and those whose second dose came at about 12 weeks were combined into one group, since spike-specific TCR depth and breadth did not differ between the two schedules. TCR sequencing was performed for more than 230 trial participants, of whom about 200 were given two doses of AZD1222 and around 25 were given two doses of MenACWY control vaccine. Trial participants were enrolled by age into 18-55, 56-69 and 70-plus year subgroups, with roughly 160, 29 and 62 TCR-sequenced participants respectively.

What the authors observed across the whole study: Because no day 14 peak-response samples were available, the repertoires could be characterized only after the peak T cell response. The 56-69-year group was small, and its depth increase did not reach significance, likely because of low power. Most participants were white British and females outnumbered males, and the authors suggested that clonal diversity may have been underestimated. A significant rise in spike-specific TCR breadth and depth was observed after two AZD1222 doses relative to day 0 and relative to MenACWY recipients. Vaccine-associated CD4 TCRs spanned the whole spike protein, with dominant responses in regions 160-218 and 743-854. Only five or six AZD1222 recipients were SARS-CoV-2 seropositive at baseline, limiting conclusions about previously exposed vaccinees. Nearly half of unique spike-specific TCRs reportedly recognized epitopes outside regions mutated in the B.1.351 and B.1.1.7 variants.

The material was peripheral blood, obtained on day 0 of AZD1222 vaccination. This chain is built from TRBV7-2 and TRBJ1-5; the D gene is unclear. This receptor was identified in an adult in good health. The CDR3 protein: CASSLAAARSNQPQHF. The DNA reads TGTGCCAGCAGCTTAGCGGCGGCCCGTAGCAATCAGCCCCAGCATTTT.